The T cell receptor beta chain under discussion was sequenced for a study of blood T cell repertoires in COVID-19. The CDR3 is 15 residues long. V lost 1 base, J lost 4 bases, and 11 bases lay in between. Germline CDR1 SGHVS, CDR2 FNYEAQ. Assay used: immunoSEQ multiplex PCR; TCRdb lists only in-frame clones, some missing. The table has about 110,000 clones, around four fifths seen once. The sample taken for sequencing was peripheral blood. The clonotype originates from a woman aged 60-75 years with acute or convalescent COVID-19. This sequence joins TRBV7-6 and TRBJ2-1; a possible D gene is TRBD1 (6 bases). CDR3 in amino acids: CASSLDGQGYNEQFF. CDR3 in DNA: TGTGCCAGCAGCTTAGATGGGCAGGGGTACAATGAGCAGTTCTTC.